Below, 13 T cell receptor beta chains from the same sample are listed, as sequenced in a study of beta chain features in type 1 diabetes. Study observations and caveats: All four CD4+ subsets from Type 1 diabetes patients carried moderately but significantly shorter TCRB CDR3s.

These receptors' antigens are unknown. As every portion of the isolated RNA was reverse transcribed, the sequencing read expressed TCRB transcripts. The method was immunoSEQ multiplex PCR; TCRdb's version includes in-frame clones alone and lacks a portion of them. The table records hundreds of thousands of clones, over 12% of them present only once. The source material was naive CD4+ T cells from blood. These receptors were collected from a man younger than 30 with type 1 diabetes.

In its sample, this clone was seen a few times. The gene calls are TRBV30 and TRBJ2-1; 8 nucleotides align to TRBD2. CDR3 length equals 16 residues. V dropped 0 bases and J dropped 5; count of bases not matched to a gene: 9. Per the germline V gene, CDR1 is GTSNPN and CDR2 is SVGIG (reference sequence). CDR3: CAWSVPLAAGDNEQFF. The CDR3 DNA reads as TGTGCCTGGAGTGTACCCTTAGCAGCGGGGGACAATGAGCAGTTCTTC.

This clone was seen a handful of times. The chain joins TRBV30 to TRBJ2-5; D ambiguous. Deletions cut 7 bases from V and 7 bases from J, with 13 bases between. CDR1 is GTSNPN, CDR2 SVGIG, per germline (reference sequence). The CDR3 contains 11 residues. CDR3 coding DNA: TGTGCCTCACGCCTCATGGGGACCCAGTACTTC. Translated, it gives CASRLMGTQYF.

This clone occurred a few times. V gene TRBV11-2 combines with J gene TRBJ2-1, with 7 bases lining up with TRBD1. The CDR3 totals 12 residues. CDR1 SGHAT and CDR2 FQNNGV come from the germline V gene. V was pared by 6 bases and J by 7 bases, with 3 bases of the junction left unmatched. The CDR3 DNA follows: TGTGCCAGCAGTCCAGGGGGTAATGAGCAGTTCTTC. This translates into CASSPGGNEQFF.

The rearrangement joins TRBV5-4 to TRBJ2-2; perhaps D is TRBD1 or TRBD2 (5 bases each). Germline lookup yields CDR1 SGHNT and CDR2 YYREEE (reference sequence). V lost 2 bases to trimming and J lost 2 bases, with 10 bases between them. The CDR3 consists of 15 residues. For the CDR3, the DNA is TGTGCCAGCAGCTTCCGGGGCACTAACACCGGGGAGCTGTTTTTT. Protein: CASSFRGTNTGELFF.

The chain recombines TRBV30 with TRBJ1-2; TRBD1 is a possible D gene (5 bases). With 0 bases removed from V and 8 bases from J, the gap between germline ends came to 13 bases. Per germline, CDR1 GTSNPN and CDR2 SVGIG (reference sequence). This CDR3 contains 13 residues. The CDR3 sequence: CAWSVGGSLGYTF. The CDR3 nucleotides read TGTGCCTGGAGTGTTGGGGGTTCCCTCGGCTACACCTTC.

This clone was detected a few times. The gene calls are TRBV13 and TRBJ2-4; D not resolved. There are 16 residues in the CDR3. V lost 0 bases and J 0 bases, leaving 9 bases between the germline ends. The germline V gene has CDR1 PRHDT and CDR2 FYEKMQ (reference sequence). For the CDR3, the DNA is TGTGCCAGCAGCTTAGGGATGGGCCTAGCCAAAAACATTCAGTACTTC. It encodes CASSLGMGLAKNIQYF.

This clone came up a few times. The same CDR3 can be traced to other DNA sequences in this sample. The chain employs TRBV5-1 and TRBJ2-3; no firm D call. CDR1 is SGHRS, CDR2 YFSETQ, per germline. This CDR3 region has 12 residues. V was pared by 2 bases and J by 1 base, with 2 bases between. The CDR3 sequence: CASSFGTDTQYF. DNA for the CDR3: TGCGCCAGCAGCTTCGGCACAGATACGCAGTATTTT. Variable domain in full (rest from reference TRBV5-1 and TRBJ2-3): KAGVTQTPRYLIKTRGQQVTLSCSPISGHRSVSWYQQTPGQGLQFLFEYFSETQRNKGNFPGRFSGRQFSNSRSEMNVSTLELGDSALYLCASSFGTDTQYFGPGTRLTVL.

The gene calls are TRBV7-9 and TRBJ2-5; the match to TRBD2 covers 7 bases. CDR1 SEHNR and CDR2 FQNEAQ come from the germline V gene (reference sequence). CDR3 length: 17 residues. The V segment lost 2 bases and the J segment 4 bases; nucleotides outside the gene matches: 13. The CDR3 here is CASSLWPRSGISETQYF. CDR3 bases: TGTGCCAGCAGCTTATGGCCTAGGAGCGGGATATCAGAGACCCAGTACTTC.

The chain has TRBV5-6 and TRBJ2-7; D may be TRBD1 (5 bases). CDR1 is SGHDT, CDR2 YYEEEE, per germline. Trimming shortened V by 0 bases and J by 5 bases, and 6 bases separated the two germline ends. The CDR3 is made up of 12 amino acids. Written as DNA, the CDR3 is TGTGCCAGCAGCTTGGAGGGGAACGAGCAGTACTTC. The encoded protein is CASSLEGNEQYF.

This rearrangement joins TRBV5-1 to TRBJ2-5; no firm D call. CDR3 length: 12 amino acids. Per germline, CDR1 SGHRS and CDR2 YFSETQ. V gave up 2 bases and J gave up 4 bases, with 6 bases separating them. CDR3 sequence reads: CASSFISETQYF. The CDR3 DNA reads as TGCGCCAGCAGCTTTATTTCAGAGACCCAGTACTTC.

The rearrangement links TRBV4-1 to TRBJ2-3; D not certain. Germline assignment: CDR1 MGHRA and CDR2 YSYEKL. Trimming removed 8 bases from V and 4 bases from J, with 16 bases in between. This CDR3 spans 14 amino acids. CDR3: CASGTDLFADTQYF. In DNA, the CDR3 is TGCGCCAGCGGCACAGATTTATTTGCAGATACGCAGTATTTT.

J is TRBJ2-3 and V is TRBV9; D uncertain. The CDR3 has 13 amino acids. Trimming removed 0 bases from V and 6 bases from J, with 8 bases in between. Germline V gene data show CDR1 as SGDLS and CDR2 as YYNGEE. The CDR3 reads CASSVGGGDTQYF. CDR3 coding DNA: TGTGCCAGCAGCGTAGGGGGTGGGGATACGCAGTATTTT.

Only a few counts were recorded for this clone. J is TRBJ1-4 and V is TRBV5-6; D not certain. Trimming removed 1 base at V and 8 bases at J, with 21 bases between. CDR1 is SGHDT, CDR2 YYEEEE, per germline. The CDR3 totals 17 residues. The CDR3 sequence is CASSLWPAGHREEKLFF. The CDR3 bases are TGTGCCAGCAGCTTGTGGCCCGCCGGGCACCGAGAAGAAAAACTGTTTTTT.